This T cell receptor (beta chain) was sequenced for a study of T cell repertoires in aging, cancer and after chemotherapy. Study-level background: The whole study produced a dataset of some 10 million TCR reads. Regarding the study as a whole: Rebound thymic output was suggested by rising median generation probability during chemotherapy in each cancer cohort.

With 2 bases clipped from V and 9 bases from J, the junction kept 8 bases outside the gene matches. Looked up from germline, CDR1 is SEHNR and CDR2 is FQNEAQ (reference sequence). This CDR3 comprises 15 residues. Multiplex touch-down PCR with TRB-A/B primers amplified rearranged V-D-J TRB sequences. TCRdb ran MiXCR on the multiplex PCR reads and lists one entry per CDR3 protein. The sample shows 1,400 to 1,500 distinct CDR3 sequences, over 30% of them seen only once. Peripheral blood genomic DNA, not sorted cells or RNA, was the template. Concerning this clonotype itself: Antigen unknown.

This clonotype was obtained from a human donor with a solid tumor. This sequence joins TRBV7-9 and TRBJ2-1; 9 bases map to TRBD2. Sample: blood. DNA for the CDR3: TGTGCCAGCAGCTTAACCGCAGCAGCGGGAGGTGAGCAGTTCTTC. Amino acids: CASSLTAAAGGEQFF.